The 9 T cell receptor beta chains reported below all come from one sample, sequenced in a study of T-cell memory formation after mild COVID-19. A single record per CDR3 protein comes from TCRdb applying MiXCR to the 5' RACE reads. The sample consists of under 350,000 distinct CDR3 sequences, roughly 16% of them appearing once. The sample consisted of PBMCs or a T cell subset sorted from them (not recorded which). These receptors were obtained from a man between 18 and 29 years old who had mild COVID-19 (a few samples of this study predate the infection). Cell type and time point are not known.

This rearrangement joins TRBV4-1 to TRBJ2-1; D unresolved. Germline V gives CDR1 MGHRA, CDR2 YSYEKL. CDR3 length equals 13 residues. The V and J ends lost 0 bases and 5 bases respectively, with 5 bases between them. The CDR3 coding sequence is TGCGCCAGCAGCCAAGAACGGAACAATGAGCAGTTCTTC. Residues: CASSQERNNEQFF.

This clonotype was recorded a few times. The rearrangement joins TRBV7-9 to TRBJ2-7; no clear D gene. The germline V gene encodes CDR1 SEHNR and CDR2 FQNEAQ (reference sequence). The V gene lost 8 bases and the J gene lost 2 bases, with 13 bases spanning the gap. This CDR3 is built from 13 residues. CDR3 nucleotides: TGTGCCAGCGGCCTCGGGCCTGCCTACGAGCAGTACTTC. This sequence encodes CASGLGPAYEQYF.

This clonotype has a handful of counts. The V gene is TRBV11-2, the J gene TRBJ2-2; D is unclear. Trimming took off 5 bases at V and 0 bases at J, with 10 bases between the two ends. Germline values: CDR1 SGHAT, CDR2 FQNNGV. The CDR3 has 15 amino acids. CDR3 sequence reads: CASSPRSANTGELFF. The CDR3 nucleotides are TGTGCCAGCAGCCCACGGTCAGCGAACACCGGGGAGCTGTTTTTT.

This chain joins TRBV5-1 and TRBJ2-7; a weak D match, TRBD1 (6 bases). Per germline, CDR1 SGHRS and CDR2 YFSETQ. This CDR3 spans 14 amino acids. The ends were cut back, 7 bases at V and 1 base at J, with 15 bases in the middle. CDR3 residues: CASGSGTTSYEQYF. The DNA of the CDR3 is TGCGCCAGCGGATCCGGGACAACTTCCTACGAGCAGTACTTC.

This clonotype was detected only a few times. The chain's CDR3 is CASSEGRRWVSEQYF. The CDR3 DNA sequence: TGTGCCAGCAGTGAGGGCAGGAGGTGGGTATCCGAGCAGTACTTC. This chain joins TRBV25-1 and TRBJ2-7, with D tentatively TRBD2 (5 bases). The V gene's germline CDR1 is MGHDK and CDR2 SYGVNS. Trimming stripped 3 bases from V and 6 bases from J, with 18 bases between. The CDR3 runs 15 residues.

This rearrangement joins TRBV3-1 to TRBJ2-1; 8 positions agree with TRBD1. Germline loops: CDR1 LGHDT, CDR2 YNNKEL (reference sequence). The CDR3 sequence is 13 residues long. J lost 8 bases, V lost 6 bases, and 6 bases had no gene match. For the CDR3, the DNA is TGTGCCAGCAGTACAGGGGGATTCGATGAGCAGTTCTTC. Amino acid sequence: CASSTGGFDEQFF.

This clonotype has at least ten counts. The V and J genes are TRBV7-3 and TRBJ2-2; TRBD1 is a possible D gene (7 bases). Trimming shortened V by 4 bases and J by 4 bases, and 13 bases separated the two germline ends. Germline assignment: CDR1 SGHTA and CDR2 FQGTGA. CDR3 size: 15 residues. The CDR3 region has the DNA TGTGCCAGCAGCTCATCCCAGGGGGGCACCGGGGAGCTGTTTTTT. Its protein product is CASSSSQGGTGELFF.

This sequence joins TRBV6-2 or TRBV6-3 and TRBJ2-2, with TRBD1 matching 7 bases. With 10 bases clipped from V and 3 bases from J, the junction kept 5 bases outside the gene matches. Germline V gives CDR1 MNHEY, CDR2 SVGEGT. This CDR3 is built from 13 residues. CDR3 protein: CATYRGHTGELFF. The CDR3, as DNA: TGTGCCACTTACAGGGGACACACCGGGGAGCTGTTTTTT.

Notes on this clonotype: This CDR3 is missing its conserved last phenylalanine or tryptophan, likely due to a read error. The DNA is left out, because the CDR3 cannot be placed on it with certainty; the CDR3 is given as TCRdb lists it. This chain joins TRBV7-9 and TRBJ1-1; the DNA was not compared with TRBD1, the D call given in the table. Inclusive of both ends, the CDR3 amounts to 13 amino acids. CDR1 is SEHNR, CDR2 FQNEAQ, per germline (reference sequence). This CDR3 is CASSLGGQARLRL.